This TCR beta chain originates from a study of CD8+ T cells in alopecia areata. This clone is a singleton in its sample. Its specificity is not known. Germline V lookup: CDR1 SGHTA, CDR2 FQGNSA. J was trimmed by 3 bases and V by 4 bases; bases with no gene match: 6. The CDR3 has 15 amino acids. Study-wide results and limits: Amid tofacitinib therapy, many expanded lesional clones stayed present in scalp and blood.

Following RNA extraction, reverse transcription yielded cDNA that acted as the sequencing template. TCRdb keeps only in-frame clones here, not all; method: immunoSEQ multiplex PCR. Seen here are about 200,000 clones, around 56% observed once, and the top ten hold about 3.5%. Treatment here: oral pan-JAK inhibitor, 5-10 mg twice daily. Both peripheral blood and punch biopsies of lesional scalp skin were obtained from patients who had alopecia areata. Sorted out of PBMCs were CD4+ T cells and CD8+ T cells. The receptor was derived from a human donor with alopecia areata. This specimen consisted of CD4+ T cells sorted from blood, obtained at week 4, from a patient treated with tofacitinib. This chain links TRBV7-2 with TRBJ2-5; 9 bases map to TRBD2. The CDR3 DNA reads TGTGCCAGCAGCTCGACCCTAGCGGGGAAAGAGACCCAGTACTTC. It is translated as CASSSTLAGKETQYF.